This T cell receptor (beta chain) was recorded in a study of blood T cell repertoires in COVID-19 (dated by TCRdb to the early 2020s). The study in broad terms: The collaborator samples originated in the United States, Italy and Spain and spanned the acute and convalescent phases of COVID-19. The prospective study material was composed of cDNA or gDNA derived from T cells, B-cell-depleted T cells, or PBMCs. Deeply sampled blood TCRbeta repertoires from subjects exposed to, actively infected with, or recovered from COVID-19 were included in the dataset. The repertoires were released in a freely available public database intended as a resource for research on the immune response to SARS-CoV-2. The samples were drawn from two sources: the first 160 participants of the ongoing ImmuneRACE study, and 1,200 or so subjects contributed by 6 global collaborators. A de-identified subject ID, COVID-19 status, age in years and sex were almost always included in the sample metadata. HLA class I and class II types, where available, came from metadata supplied by the sample provider rather than from assay-based typing. On the study overall, not on this receptor specifically: The amount of clinical and demographic metadata varied by source and participant and was provided uncurated.

TCRbeta CDR3 regions were amplified from genomic DNA using the immunoSEQ Assay, a bias-controlled multiplex PCR. Regarding the original processing steps: The number of nucleated cells in each sample was estimated from the amplification of reference gene primers within the assay. Sequence reads were collapsed and filtered to measure the absolute abundance of every unique TCRbeta CDR3 rearrangement. For each sample, productive Simpson clonality was calculated as the square root of Simpson's diversity index over productive rearrangements. This is the immuneACCESS table as TCRdb keeps it, with only in-frame sequences that have V and J called. A part of the clones is gone; compared with another copy, unresolved V genes explain less than half, and the rest is unexplained. V and J calls and clone size follow that table, whereas D and trimming were derived from the DNA. Within this sample are over 95,000 clones, with about 89% of them counted one time only. The ten largest account for approximately 20% of the sample.

On this clone itself: Its antigen has not been determined. The record has no base qualities; no much larger clone is one base away.

The collaborating institutions used their own protocols to collect whole blood in K2EDTA tubes. Collaborator samples were shipped for TCRbeta analysis as frozen whole blood, isolated PBMCs, or DNA extracted from either sample type. This clonotype was obtained from a human donor with acute or convalescent COVID-19. The donor label of this sample is uncertain. What was sequenced was peripheral blood.

CDR3 protein: CASSDHDRDGFGYTF. The DNA sequence is TGTGCCAGCAGTGACCACGACAGGGACGGGTTTGGCTACACCTTC. Here the chain combines TRBV6-1 and TRBJ1-2; TRBD1 lines up with 7 middle nucleotides. Trimming removed 3 bases from V and 7 bases from J; the gene matches leave 11 bases unexplained. The CDR3 has 15 amino acids, counting the end cysteine and phenylalanine. Only the CDR3 part of the read is kept: 45 bases, read in frame from the first base. Sequences MNHNS (CDR1) and SASEGT (CDR2) are obtained from the germline V gene.